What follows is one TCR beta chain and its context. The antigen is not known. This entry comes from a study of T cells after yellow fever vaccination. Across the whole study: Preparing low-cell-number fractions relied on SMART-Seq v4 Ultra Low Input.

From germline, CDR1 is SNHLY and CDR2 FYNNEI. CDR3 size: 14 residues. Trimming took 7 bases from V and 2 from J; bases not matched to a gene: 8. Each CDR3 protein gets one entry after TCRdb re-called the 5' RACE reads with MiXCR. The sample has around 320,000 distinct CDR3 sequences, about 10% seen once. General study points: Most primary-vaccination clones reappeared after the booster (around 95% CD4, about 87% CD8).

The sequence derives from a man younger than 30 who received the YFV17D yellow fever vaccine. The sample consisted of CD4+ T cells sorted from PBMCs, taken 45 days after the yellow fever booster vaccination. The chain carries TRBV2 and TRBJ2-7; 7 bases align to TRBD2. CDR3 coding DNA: TGTGCCAGCACCCCAGAGCGGGGTGCCTACGAGCAGTACTTC. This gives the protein CASTPERGAYEQYF.